One and the same sample provided the 22 T cell receptor beta chains below, sequenced in a study of blood T cell repertoires in COVID-19. Method: immunoSEQ multiplex PCR; TCRdb's copy keeps in-frame clones and lacks some. The sample holds about 100,000 clones, around four fifths seen once. Material for sequencing was peripheral blood. These receptors came from a woman in her sixties or seventies with acute or convalescent COVID-19.

This clone was seen a handful of times. The chain couples TRBV6-6 to TRBJ1-5; 8 bases fit TRBD1. Germline CDR1 MNHNY, CDR2 SVGAGI (reference sequence). The J segment lost 4 bases and the V segment lost 5 bases, leaving 7 bases of the junction unmatched. The CDR3 length is 15 residues. CDR3 residues: CASSRADRDNQPQHF. The CDR3 bases are TGTGCCAGCAGTCGGGCGGACAGGGATAATCAGCCCCAGCATTTT.

The chain is built from TRBV6-1 and TRBJ1-2; a weak D match, TRBD1 (6 bases). The CDR3 totals 16 residues. From germline, CDR1 is MNHNS and CDR2 SASEGT. Trimming took 1 base from V and 4 from J, leaving 16 bases between them. In nucleotides, the CDR3 is TGTGCCAGCAGTGAAGAGCGCGGGGGGCTCGGCTATGGCTACACCTTC. Amino acids: CASSEERGGLGYGYTF.

A few counts support this clone. The chain carries TRBV30 and TRBJ1-1; D is undetermined. Trimming shortened V by 7 bases and J by 1 base, and 16 bases separated the two germline ends. The CDR3 loop spans 14 amino acids. Germline-derived CDR1 and CDR2 are GTSNPN and SVGIG (reference sequence). The CDR3 region has the DNA TGTGCCTTGGTAATGTGGAGGGAGAACACTGAAGCTTTCTTT. Protein product: CALVMWRENTEAFF.

This clone has more than one count but fewer than ten. The gene calls are TRBV18 and TRBJ1-1; D ambiguous. The V and J ends lost 2 bases and 5 bases respectively, with 18 bases between them. CDR1 KGHSH and CDR2 LQKENI come from the germline V gene. This CDR3 is built from 16 residues. Written as DNA, the CDR3 is TGTGCCAGCTCACCATTGATCGGTGGCGGTACTACTGAAGCTTTCTTT. This translates into CASSPLIGGGTTEAFF.

The V call is TRBV7-2, the J call TRBJ2-1, with TRBD2 identical over 13 bases. In germline, CDR1 is SGHTA, CDR2 FQGNSA. Trimming cost V 5 bases and J 7 bases; bases outside gene matches: 8. This CDR3 region has 16 residues. CDR3 coding DNA: TGTGCCAGCAGCGCCCAACTAGCGGGGGGGCCTAATGAGCAGTTCTTC. As protein: CASSAQLAGGPNEQFF.

The rearrangement links TRBV6-5 to TRBJ2-3; D may be TRBD1 (5 bases). The CDR3 has 11 amino acids. V was trimmed by 11 bases and J by 5 bases, leaving 11 bases between them. Per the germline V gene, CDR1 is MNHEY and CDR2 is SVGAGI. The DNA for the CDR3 is TGTGCCGCAGGGTGGATAGATACGCAGTATTTT. Translating it yields CAAGWIDTQYF.

The genes are TRBV27 and TRBJ2-1, with TRBD2 identical over 13 bases. This CDR3 is 13 amino acids long. Germline CDR1 and CDR2: MNHEY and SMNVEV (reference sequence). Unmatched junction bases numbered 6, after V lost 5 bases and J lost 14 bases. CDR3 sequence reads: CASSGGTSGEEFF. The CDR3 DNA reads as TGTGCCAGCAGTGGGGGGACTAGCGGGGAGGAGTTCTTC.

This clone was observed a handful of times. The rearrangement joins TRBV7-9 to TRBJ1-1; D is ambiguous. Germline CDR1 is SEHNR and CDR2 is FQNEAQ (reference sequence). The ends were cut back, 3 bases at V and 5 bases at J, with 13 bases in the middle. The CDR3 sequence is 14 residues long. Written as DNA, the CDR3 is TGTGCCAGCAGCTTCCCGCCGGGGAGAACTGAAGCTTTCTTT. This encodes CASSFPPGRTEAFF.

The chain links TRBV10-3 to TRBJ1-2, with TRBD1 identical over 9 bases. The germline V gene encodes CDR1 ENHRY and CDR2 SYGVKD. The CDR3 spans 15 residues. Unmatched junction bases numbered 7, after V lost 4 bases and J lost 4 bases. The chain's CDR3 is CAISGLGQGSYGYTF. CDR3 nucleotide sequence: TGTGCCATCAGTGGACTCGGACAGGGGAGCTATGGCTACACCTTC.

Only one count was recorded for this clone. The chain carries TRBV6-1 and TRBJ1-5, with TRBD1 identical over 11 bases. V shed 4 bases and J 0 bases; nucleotides not matched to a gene: 8. There are 18 residues in the CDR3. The V gene's germline CDR1 is MNHNS and CDR2 SASEGT. CDR3 protein: CASSGRDRGTNSNQPQHF. The CDR3 DNA sequence: TGTGCCAGCAGTGGCCGGGACAGGGGGACTAATAGCAATCAGCCCCAGCATTTT.

The genes are TRBV7-8 and TRBJ2-2; tentatively, D is TRBD2 (6 bases). CDR3 length: 19 residues. The V end lost 4 bases, the J end lost 4 bases, and 25 bases lay between the germline ends. In germline, CDR1 is SGHVS, CDR2 FQNEAQ. CDR3 protein: CASSYIYDGWGDSTGELFF. The CDR3 coding sequence is TGTGCCAGCAGCTATATATATGACGGATGGGGGGACTCCACCGGGGAGCTGTTTTTT.

The chain is built from TRBV6-5 and TRBJ2-7, with TRBD1 matching over 7 bases. The V gene's germline CDR1 is MNHEY and CDR2 SVGAGI. Trimming removed 6 bases from V and 4 bases from J; junction bases left unmatched: 9. This CDR3 spans 14 amino acids. CDR3 region: CASSIGTADYEQYV. In DNA form, the CDR3 reads TGTGCCAGCAGCATCGGGACAGCCGATTACGAGCAGTACGTC.

The chain is built from TRBV21-1 and TRBJ1-3; whether TRBD1, the table's D call, matches the DNA was not checked. TRBV21-1 is a pseudogene segment. The CDR3 contains 19 residues. CDR3 residues: CASSKEGCGTASSGNTIYF. The CDR3 coding sequence is TGTGCCAGCAGCAAAGAAGGTTGTGGGACAGCTAGCTCTGGAAACACCATATATTTT.

The chain is built from TRBV15 and TRBJ2-3, with unresolved D. This CDR3 has 12 amino acids. Germline CDR1 LNHNV, CDR2 YYDKDF (reference sequence). V was clipped by 5 bases and J by 8 bases, with 11 bases between them. The CDR3 sequence is CATSLIRGTQYF. As DNA, the CDR3 is TGTGCCACCAGCCTAATAAGAGGTACGCAGTATTTT.

Worth noting for this clone: Other DNA sequences of this sample code for an identical CDR3. The CDR3 sequence: CASSIKGMNTEAFF. The CDR3 region has the DNA TGTGCCAGTAGTATAAAGGGGATGAACACTGAAGCTTTCTTT. This chain links TRBV19 with TRBJ1-1, with a weak D call TRBD1 (5 bases). V lost 2 bases to trimming and J lost 0 bases, with 7 bases between them. Germline V gives CDR1 LNHDA, CDR2 SQIVND (reference sequence). The CDR3 spans 14 residues.

The gene calls are TRBV7-9 and TRBJ2-1; 8 bases are shared with TRBD1. Germline lookup yields CDR1 SEHNR and CDR2 FQNEAQ (reference sequence). The junction had 4 bases not matched to a gene; V was cut back by 6 bases and J by 0 bases. This CDR3 region has 15 residues. CDR3: CASSSTGGSYNEQFF. The CDR3 nucleotides are TGTGCCAGCAGTTCTACAGGGGGCTCCTACAATGAGCAGTTCTTC. The full variable domain, in which reference TRBV7-9 and TRBJ2-1 provide the parts outside the CDR3, is DTGVSQNPRHKITKRGQNVTFRCDPISEHNRLYWYRQTLGQGPEFLTYFQNEAQLEKSRLLSDRFSAERPKGSFSTLEIQRTEQGDSAMYLCASSSTGGSYNEQFFGPGTRLTVL.

This clone came up a few times. The V gene is TRBV28, the J gene TRBJ2-5; 8 bases align to TRBD1. This CDR3 has 13 amino acids. CDR1 is MDHEN and CDR2 is SYDVKM in the germline V gene. V lost 6 bases and J lost 2; bases outside the gene matches: 2. The CDR3, as DNA: TGTGCCAGCAGGAGACAGGGGCAAGAGACCCAGTACTTC. It specifies CASRRQGQETQYF.

The chain recombines TRBV6-5 with TRBJ2-1; TRBD2 matches 10 bases. V lost 9 bases, J lost 8 bases, and 7 bases stayed unmatched. The V gene's germline CDR1 is MNHEY and CDR2 SVGAGI. The CDR3 spans 13 residues. The CDR3 loop reads CASGAGGPYEQFF. Here the CDR3 DNA reads TGTGCCAGTGGAGCGGGGGGGCCCTATGAGCAGTTCTTC.

J is TRBJ2-2 and V is TRBV11-3; D might be TRBD2 (7 bases). Germline values: CDR1 SGHNT, CDR2 YENEEA. The V end lost 3 bases, the J end lost 2 bases, and 13 bases lay between the germline ends. There are 16 residues in the CDR3. The CDR3 region is CASSFFGGGNTGELFF. In nucleotides, the CDR3 is TGTGCCAGCAGCTTCTTTGGCGGGGGCAACACCGGGGAGCTGTTTTTT.

This sequence joins TRBV29-1 and TRBJ1-1; no clear D. The germline gives CDR1 SQVTM, CDR2 ANQGSEA. V gave up 3 bases and J gave up 3 bases, with 8 bases separating them. CDR3 length: 12 residues. In DNA, the CDR3 is TGCAGCGTTGAGCCCCGGTACACTGAAGCTTTCTTT. Protein sequence: CSVEPRYTEAFF.

V and J are TRBV6-6 and TRBJ1-1; D is perhaps TRBD1 (6 bases). Trimming cost V 6 bases and J 1 base, with 12 bases left between them. The CDR3 is 14 residues long. Germline CDR1 reads MNHNY; CDR2 reads SVGAGI (reference sequence). The CDR3: CASRGAGQNTEAFF. CDR3 DNA: TGTGCCAGCAGGGGGGCGGGCCAGAACACTGAAGCTTTCTTT.

J is TRBJ1-3 and V is TRBV5-1, with TRBD1 matching 11 bases. This CDR3 is 16 amino acids long. Germline CDR1 reads SGHRS; CDR2 reads YFSETQ. Trimming took 4 bases from V and 7 from J; bases not matched to a gene: 10. In DNA form, the CDR3 reads TGCGCCAGCAGCCTGTTGGGACAGGGGGACGGGAACACCATATATTTT. Amino acid sequence: CASSLLGQGDGNTIYF.